This entry describes one T cell receptor (beta chain). Methods used by the authors: It was from reference gene primer amplification that nucleated cell counts were estimated. Profiled with immunoSEQ multiplex PCR; TCRdb holds only in-frame clones, not every one. V and J calls and clone size are given by that table; D and trimming were obtained from the DNA. The table has roughly 110,000 clones, 82% seen once. This specimen belongs to a study of blood T cell repertoires in COVID-19. Across the whole study: Whether acute or convalescent, the COVID-19 samples came from the United States, Italy and Spain.

The germline V gene encodes CDR1 LNHDA and CDR2 SQIVND (reference sequence). V shed 7 bases and J 1 base; nucleotides not matched to a gene: 5. The CDR3 totals 14 residues. Sample: peripheral blood. This sequence originates from a man aged 65-85 years with acute or convalescent COVID-19. V usage is TRBV19 and J usage is TRBJ2-7; 9 bases line up with TRBD1. CDR3 in amino acids: CASKYGTGSYEQYF. The CDR3 coding sequence is TGTGCCAGTAAATACGGGACAGGGTCCTACGAGCAGTACTTC.